A single TCR beta chain is shown here with its context. The starting material, unfractionated whole blood, was used for total RNA extraction. The junction had 5 bases not matched to a gene; V was cut back by 4 bases and J by 3 bases. The CDR3 has 16 amino acids. The V gene's germline CDR1 is LGHDT and CDR2 YNNKEL (reference sequence). This record belongs to a study of human T cells and chemical hapten exposure. The library labeled individual cDNA molecules by adding unique molecular identifiers to them. A single record per CDR3 protein comes from TCRdb applying MiXCR to the 5' RACE reads. The repertoire holds about 81,000 distinct CDR3 sequences, more than 7% seen once, with over 2% in the top ten.

This TCR came from a male donor in good health. The chain combines TRBV3-1 with TRBJ2-7, with 14 bases fitting TRBD2. The CDR3 spells CASSRRTSGRFYEQYF. CDR3 bases: TGTGCCAGCAGCCGACGGACTAGCGGGAGGTTCTACGAGCAGTACTTC.